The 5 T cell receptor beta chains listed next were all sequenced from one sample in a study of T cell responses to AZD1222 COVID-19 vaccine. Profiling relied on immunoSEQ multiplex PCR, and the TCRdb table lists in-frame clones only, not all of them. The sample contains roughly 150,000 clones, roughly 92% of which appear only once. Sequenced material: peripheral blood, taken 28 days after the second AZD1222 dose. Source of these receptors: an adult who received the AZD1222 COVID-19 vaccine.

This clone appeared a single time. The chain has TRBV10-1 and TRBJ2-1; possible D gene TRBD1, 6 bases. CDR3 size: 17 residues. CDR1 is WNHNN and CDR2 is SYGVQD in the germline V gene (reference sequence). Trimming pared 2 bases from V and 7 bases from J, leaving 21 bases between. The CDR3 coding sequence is TGCGCCAGCAGTGAGGGGTCAGGGGCAGCCCTGGGGAATGAGCAGTTCTTC. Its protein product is CASSEGSGAALGNEQFF.

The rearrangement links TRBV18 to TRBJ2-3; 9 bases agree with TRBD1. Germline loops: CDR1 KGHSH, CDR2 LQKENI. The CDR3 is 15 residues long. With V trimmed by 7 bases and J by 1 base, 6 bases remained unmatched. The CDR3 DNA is TGTGCCAGCTTCGTAAGGGACAGGGGCACAGATACGCAGTATTTT. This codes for CASFVRDRGTDTQYF.

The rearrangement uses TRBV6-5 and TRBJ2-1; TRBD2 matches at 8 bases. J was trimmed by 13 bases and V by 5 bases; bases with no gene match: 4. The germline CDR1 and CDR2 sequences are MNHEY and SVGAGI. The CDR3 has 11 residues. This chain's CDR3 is CASSRGLAQFF. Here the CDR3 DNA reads TGTGCCAGCAGTCGTGGACTAGCCCAGTTCTTC.

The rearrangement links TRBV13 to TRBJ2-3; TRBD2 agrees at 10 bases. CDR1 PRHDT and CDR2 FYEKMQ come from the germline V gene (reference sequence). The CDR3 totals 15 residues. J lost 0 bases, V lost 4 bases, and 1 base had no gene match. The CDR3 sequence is CASSSLAGSTDTQYF. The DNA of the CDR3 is TGTGCCAGCAGCTCACTAGCGGGGAGCACAGATACGCAGTATTTT.

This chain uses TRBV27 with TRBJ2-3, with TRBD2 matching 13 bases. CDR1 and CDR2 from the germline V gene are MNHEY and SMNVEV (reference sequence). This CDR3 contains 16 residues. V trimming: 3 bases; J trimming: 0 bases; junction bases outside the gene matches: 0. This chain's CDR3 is CASSLTSGRSTDTQYF. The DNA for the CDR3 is TGTGCCAGCAGTTTGACTAGCGGGAGGAGCACAGATACGCAGTATTTT.